This note documents a single TCR beta chain sequence. The data belong to a study of blood T cell repertoires in COVID-19. Original data processing: From reference gene primer amplification, estimates of nucleated cell counts were derived. Sequencing used immunoSEQ multiplex PCR; TCRdb keeps in-frame clones, though not all of them. Clonal size and the V and J genes are those of that table, whereas D and trimming came from the DNA. The data show roughly 50,000 clones, about nine tenths seen once. The CDR3 consists of 15 residues. After removal of 4 bases from V and 0 bases from J, the junction contained 4 bases not matched to a gene. Germline CDR1 reads SGHKS; CDR2 reads YYEKEE (reference sequence).

The sequencing sample was made of peripheral blood. The clonotype was recovered from a woman between 40 and 50 years old with active COVID-19. The chain employs TRBV5-5 and TRBJ1-2, with TRBD1 matching 9 bases. The CDR3 is CASSPQGASNYGYTF. The CDR3 bases are TGTGCCAGCAGCCCACAGGGGGCCTCTAACTATGGCTACACCTTC.